This TCR beta chain stems from a study of cytomegalovirus exposure and HLA in healthy donors. There are a few counts of this clone. The PCR had 60 Vbeta and 13 Jbeta primers. The table came from immunoSEQ multiplex PCR; TCRdb's copy has only in-frame clones and leaves some out. The data contain some 130,000 clones, 80% of them singletons. Source material: PBMCs. This TCR came from a man aged 25 to 40 in good health.

DNA of the CDR3: TGTGCCAGCAGTAGGGTCCAGGGGGCGGCCCCTAATGAGCAGTTCTTC. Its translation: CASSRVQGAAPNEQFF. This chain links TRBV6-6 with TRBJ2-1, with 8 bases matching TRBD1. This CDR3 contains 16 residues. After removal of 5 bases from V and 7 bases from J, the junction contained 13 bases not matched to a gene. Germline-derived CDR1 and CDR2 are MNHNY and SVGAGI (reference sequence).